The 27 T cell receptor beta chains below come from one sample, sequenced in a study of OX40 agonist ivuxolimab in advanced cancers. The assay was immunoSEQ multiplex PCR, and TCRdb's table has in-frame clones only and misses some. The sample consists of about 80,000 clones, approximately 84% of them appearing once. The starting material was CD4+ or CD8+ T cells sorted from blood, obtained in a trial of the OX40 agonist ivuxolimab. Every receptor here comes from an adult with an advanced solid tumor such as melanoma, head and neck, liver or kidney cancer.

CDR3 sequence (DNA): TGCGCCAGCAATGTCGGCGGACCCACAGATACGCAGTATTTT. It yields the protein CASNVGGPTDTQYF. This chain links TRBV5-1 with TRBJ2-3; D remains unclear. Trimming took off 6 bases at V and 2 bases at J, with 13 bases between the two ends. Germline values: CDR1 SGHRS, CDR2 YFSETQ. The CDR3 is 14 residues long.

The chain joins TRBV6-1 to TRBJ1-2; TRBD1 agrees at 7 bases. This CDR3 region has 15 residues. Germline assignment: CDR1 MNHNS and CDR2 SASEGT. Trimming cost V 10 bases and J 5 bases; bases outside gene matches: 16. This CDR3 is CATLLTWDSSYGYTF. DNA for the CDR3: TGTGCCACTCTCCTCACTTGGGACAGCTCTTATGGCTACACCTTC.

The rearrangement joins TRBV5-1 to TRBJ2-6; D is unclear. The V gene's germline CDR1 is SGHRS and CDR2 YFSETQ. The V gene lost 8 bases and the J gene lost 2 bases, with 11 bases spanning the gap. The CDR3 spans 14 residues. CDR3 nucleotides: TGCGCCAGTTTTGAGGATACTGGGGCCAACGTCCTGACTTTC. Amino acid sequence: CASFEDTGANVLTF.

V gene TRBV4-1 combines with J gene TRBJ1-2; no firm D call. The germline CDR1 and CDR2 sequences are MGHRA and YSYEKL. The germline V and J ends were trimmed by 2 bases and 4 bases, with 17 bases remaining between them. CDR3 length: 16 residues. CDR3 protein: CASSQFGNTKSYGYTF. As DNA, the CDR3 is TGCGCCAGCAGCCAATTCGGCAACACAAAGTCCTATGGCTACACCTTC.

In this sample, this clone turned up a few times. The rearrangement joins TRBV30 to TRBJ1-5; D uncertain. The CDR3 contains 13 residues. Per germline, CDR1 GTSNPN and CDR2 SVGIG (reference sequence). V shed 0 bases and J shed 5 bases, with 8 bases lying between them. In DNA, the CDR3 is TGTGCCTGGAGTGTACTCACCGATCAGCCCCAGCATTTT. It is translated as CAWSVLTDQPQHF.

The chain has TRBV6-1 and TRBJ1-4, with D perhaps TRBD1 (5 bases). Germline loops: CDR1 MNHNS, CDR2 SASEGT. V gave up 3 bases and J gave up 11 bases, with 13 bases separating them. The length of the CDR3 is 13 residues. CDR3 coding DNA: TGTGCCAGCAGTGACAACGGGGAGGGGAAACTGTTTTTT. Translation gives CASSDNGEGKLFF.

V usage is TRBV30 and J usage is TRBJ1-6; TRBD1 agrees at 9 bases. Losses at the gene ends were 1 base for V and 3 bases for J; bases not matched to a gene: 1. Per the germline V gene, CDR1 is GTSNPN and CDR2 is SVGIG (reference sequence). CDR3 length: 15 amino acids. This chain's CDR3 is CAWSGTGDYNSPLHF. Written as DNA, the CDR3 is TGTGCCTGGAGTGGGACAGGGGACTATAATTCACCCCTCCACTTT.

The V gene is TRBV28, the J gene TRBJ1-1, with a weak D call TRBD1 (6 bases). V was clipped by 2 bases and J by 13 bases, with 26 bases between them. The CDR3 runs to 16 residues. Germline V gene data show CDR1 as MDHEN and CDR2 as SYDVKM. Here the CDR3 DNA reads TGTGCCAGCAGTTTAGGGGGAGGACAGACTTATTTCCGAGGTTTCTTT. Translated, it gives CASSLGGGQTYFRGFF.

J is TRBJ1-1 and V is TRBV4-3; TRBD1 matches 7 bases. The V gene's germline CDR1 is LGHNA and CDR2 YSLEER. Trimming removed 0 bases from V and 0 bases from J; junction bases left unmatched: 4. The CDR3 is made up of 16 amino acids. The CDR3 nucleotides are TGCGCCAGCAGCCAAGACCCACAGGGGATGAACACTGAAGCTTTCTTT. It specifies CASSQDPQGMNTEAFF.

The chain links TRBV15 to TRBJ1-6, with TRBD1 as a possible D gene (6 bases). This CDR3 region has 15 residues. V dropped 0 bases and J dropped 10 bases, with 13 bases sitting between them. Per germline, CDR1 LNHNV and CDR2 YYDKDF (reference sequence). CDR3 in DNA: TGTGCCACCAGCAGAGATAGTCAGGGGACCTCACCCCTCCACTTT. Its protein product is CATSRDSQGTSPLHF.

The chain recombines TRBV28 with TRBJ1-6; D might be TRBD1 (6 bases). The CDR3 extends over 19 amino acids. Trimming took off 1 base at V and 1 base at J, with 17 bases between the two ends. The germline V gene has CDR1 MDHEN and CDR2 SYDVKM. Here the CDR3 DNA reads TGTGCCAGCAGTTTATTAGGGATGGGGGGCCTATCCTATAATTCACCCCTCCACTTT. Translating gives CASSLLGMGGLSYNSPLHF.

The chain couples TRBV15 to TRBJ1-4; D unclear. The V and J ends lost 4 bases and 10 bases respectively, with 13 bases between them. The germline gives CDR1 LNHNV, CDR2 YYDKDF (reference sequence). The CDR3 runs to 13 residues. The CDR3 bases are TGTGCCACCAGCACCTCCCCAGAGGGAAAACTGTTTTTT. It yields the protein CATSTSPEGKLFF.

The genes are TRBV9 and TRBJ2-5; 10 bases match TRBD2. Germline-derived CDR1 and CDR2 are SGDLS and YYNGEE. The CDR3 length is 13 residues. J lost 5 bases, V lost 5 bases, and 3 bases had no gene match. The CDR3 nucleotides read TGTGCCAGCAGTCCAGCGGGGGGGGAGACCCAGTACTTC. Translation: CASSPAGGETQYF.

V gene TRBV19 combines with J gene TRBJ1-6; perhaps TRBD1 as D (5 bases). Germline V gene lookup returns CDR1 LNHDA and CDR2 SQIVND (reference sequence). The CDR3 loop spans 14 amino acids. Trimming removed 6 bases from V and 8 bases from J, with 14 bases in between. The CDR3 DNA reads as TGTGCCAGTAGGACGTCAGGGTTCCATTCACCCCTCCACTTT. This translates into CASRTSGFHSPLHF.

This rearrangement joins TRBV19 to TRBJ1-4; 7 bases map to TRBD1. CDR1 LNHDA and CDR2 SQIVND come from the germline V gene (reference sequence). This CDR3 is 16 amino acids long. V lost 5 bases and J lost 4; bases outside the gene matches: 10. CDR3 in amino acids: CASSPPRGGVNEKLFF. Here the CDR3 DNA reads TGTGCCAGTAGTCCGCCCCGAGGGGGCGTTAATGAAAAACTGTTTTTT.

This clone was counted only a few times. The CDR3 DNA reads TGTGCCAGCAGCTTGGAGCAGGGTCATTCACCCCTCCACTTT. Translating it yields CASSLEQGHSPLHF. The genes are TRBV5-8 and TRBJ1-6, with TRBD1 as a possible D gene (5 bases). The CDR3 consists of 14 residues. Germline CDR1 and CDR2: SGHTS and YDEGEE. V dropped 0 bases and J dropped 8 bases, with 9 bases sitting between them.

The chain carries TRBV14 and TRBJ1-6, with D uncertain. V was trimmed by 2 bases and J by 9 bases, leaving 8 bases between them. This CDR3 spans 13 amino acids. In germline, CDR1 is SGHDN, CDR2 FVKESK. DNA of the CDR3: TGTGCCAGCAGCCAAATATTGGCTTCACCCCTCCACTTT. Translating it yields CASSQILASPLHF.

The chain uses TRBV4-1 and TRBJ1-2; D not certain. Germline values: CDR1 MGHRA, CDR2 YSYEKL. The V end lost 1 base, the J end lost 2 bases, and 8 bases lay between the germline ends. The CDR3 sequence is 14 residues long. Here the CDR3 reads CASSQGGVNYGYTF. CDR3 DNA sequence: TGCGCCAGCAGCCAAGGCGGGGTAAACTATGGCTACACCTTC.

This clone has only a few counts. This rearrangement joins TRBV7-8 to TRBJ1-5; D unresolved. The length of the CDR3 is 14 residues. Trimming pared 2 bases from V and 0 bases from J, leaving 5 bases between. In germline, CDR1 is SGHVS, CDR2 FQNEAQ. The CDR3 nucleotides read TGTGCCAGCAGCTTATCCCCTAGCAATCAGCCCCAGCATTTT. Translated: CASSLSPSNQPQHF.

This chain connects TRBV7-9 to TRBJ1-2; possibly TRBD1 for D (5 bases). Germline CDR1 is SEHNR and CDR2 is FQNEAQ (reference sequence). The CDR3 runs to 13 residues. Trimming took off 1 base at V and 8 bases at J, with 11 bases between the two ends. The CDR3 loop reads CASSLGGGEGYTF. The CDR3 region has the DNA TGTGCCAGCAGCTTAGGAGGAGGGGAGGGCTACACCTTC.

The chain has TRBV19 and TRBJ1-1, with D tentatively TRBD1 (5 bases). The V end lost 10 bases, the J end lost 3 bases, and 18 bases lay between the germline ends. Germline-derived CDR1 and CDR2 are LNHDA and SQIVND (reference sequence). This CDR3 region has 14 residues. The CDR3 DNA reads TGTGCCACGGGGCGCCGACACGCGGACACTGAAGCTTTCTTT. Translated, it gives CATGRRHADTEAFF.

Here the CDR3 DNA reads TGCGCCAGCAGTGTCGACACTCAAGAGACCCAGTACTTC. Its protein product is CASSVDTQETQYF. The genes are TRBV10-2 and TRBJ2-5, with D hard to call. V was trimmed by 4 bases and J by 2 bases, leaving 8 bases between them. The CDR3 is 13 residues long. Germline values: CDR1 WSHSY, CDR2 SAAADI.

The V and J genes are TRBV6-5 and TRBJ2-2; D gene ambiguous. Trimming took 2 bases from V and 0 from J, leaving 7 bases between them. CDR1 is MNHEY and CDR2 is SVGAGI in the germline V gene. The CDR3 has 15 residues. The CDR3 coding sequence is TGTGCCAGCAGTTACCAGCCATCGAACACCGGGGAGCTGTTTTTT. Its translation: CASSYQPSNTGELFF.

The V and J genes are TRBV27 and TRBJ2-3, with D hard to call. Germline CDR1 is MNHEY and CDR2 is SMNVEV (reference sequence). V was trimmed by 4 bases and J by 0 bases, leaving 8 bases between them. The CDR3 is 14 amino acids. Here the CDR3 reads CASSSLESTDTQYF. CDR3 DNA sequence: TGTGCCAGCAGTTCCCTCGAGAGCACAGATACGCAGTATTTT.

The chain has TRBV10-3 and TRBJ2-3, with 12 bases that match TRBD2. J lost 2 bases, V lost 7 bases, and 4 bases had no gene match. The CDR3 sequence is 15 residues long. From germline, CDR1 is ENHRY and CDR2 SYGVKD. Here the CDR3 DNA reads TGTGCCATCATGAGGACTAGCGGGGTCACAGATACGCAGTATTTT. It encodes CAIMRTSGVTDTQYF.

The CDR3 region is CASSRTGELFF. The CDR3 DNA sequence: TGTGCCAGCAGCCGAACCGGGGAGCTGTTTTTT. The J gene is TRBJ2-2, the V gene TRBV6-5; no clear D gene. The length of the CDR3 is 11 residues. Germline V CDR1 and CDR2: MNHEY, SVGAGI. V was clipped by 6 bases and J by 5 bases, with 4 bases between them.

V is TRBV18 and J is TRBJ1-5; D perhaps matches TRBD1 (5 bases). This CDR3 is built from 13 residues. V lost 4 bases and J 4 bases, leaving 8 bases between the germline ends. The germline gives CDR1 KGHSH, CDR2 LQKENI. CDR3 protein: CASSRQGNQPQHF. Written as DNA, the CDR3 is TGTGCCAGCTCACGCCAGGGTAATCAGCCCCAGCATTTT.